Below, 8 T cell receptor beta chains from the same sample are listed, as sequenced in a study of human T cells and chemical hapten exposure. As to time point: patch test 3, about 24 weeks after DPC sensitization. Treatment indicated: therapeutic diphenylcyclopropenone sensitization with weekly scalp DPC. TCRdb passed the RACE reads through MiXCR, listing each CDR3 protein once. Of about 82,000 distinct CDR3 sequences in the sample, approximately 13% are singletons; the top ten hold approximately 6.2%. The source was whole blood, collected in connection with sensitization to the hapten diphenylcyclopropenone (DPC). These receptors were taken from a woman aged 50 to 65 with alopecia areata. Some clones in this sample may be carry-over from other donors' samples.

This clonotype was counted a few times. The V call is TRBV18, the J call TRBJ2-4, with D maybe TRBD1 (5 bases). Germline V lookup: CDR1 KGHSH, CDR2 LQKENI. This CDR3 contains 14 residues. Deletions cut 6 bases from V and 7 bases from J, with 16 bases between. CDR3 in amino acids: CASSHSVTVNIQYF. DNA of the CDR3: TGTGCCAGCTCCCACTCCGTGACAGTGAACATTCAGTACTTC.

This chain connects TRBV11-2 to TRBJ2-4; 10 positions agree with TRBD2. The J segment lost 1 base and the V segment lost 1 base, leaving 10 bases of the junction unmatched. This CDR3 is 19 amino acids long. Per the germline V gene, CDR1 is SGHAT and CDR2 is FQNNGV. The CDR3 nucleotides read TGTGCCAGCAGCTTAGGAGGACTAGCGGTACCTTGGGCCAAAAACATTCAGTACTTC. Residues: CASSLGGLAVPWAKNIQYF.

This clonotype was picked up a small number of times. V gene TRBV5-1 combines with J gene TRBJ2-7, with 9 bases matching TRBD2. The V and J ends lost 4 bases and 2 bases, in that order; junction bases with no gene match: 7. The CDR3 is 15 residues long. The germline CDR1 and CDR2 sequences are SGHRS and YFSETQ. CDR3 residues: CASSTEGGRAYEQYF. The DNA for the CDR3 is TGCGCCAGCAGCACCGAGGGCGGGAGGGCCTACGAGCAGTACTTC. Looking up the rest from reference TRBV5-1 and TRBJ2-7 gives the full variable domain: KAGVTQTPRYLIKTRGQQVTLSCSPISGHRSVSWYQQTPGQGLQFLFEYFSETQRNKGNFPGRFSGRQFSNSRSEMNVSTLELGDSALYLCASSTEGGRAYEQYFGPGTRLTVT.

CDR3 sequence (DNA): TGTGCCAGCACCCCTACGACAGTTCAGCCCCAGCATTTT. Its translation is CASTPTTVQPQHF. The rearrangement joins TRBV6-2 or TRBV6-3 to TRBJ1-5; D possibly corresponds to TRBD1 (5 bases). Looked up from germline, CDR1 is MNHEY and CDR2 is SVGEGT. The CDR3 totals 13 residues. V shed 7 bases and J shed 6 bases, with 13 bases lying between them.

The CDR3 region is CASSQSPGLAENEQFF. The CDR3 DNA follows: TGTGCCAGCAGCCAGTCACCGGGACTAGCGGAAAATGAGCAGTTCTTC. This sequence joins TRBV14 and TRBJ2-1, with TRBD2 matching over 11 bases. V shed 3 bases and J 7 bases; nucleotides not matched to a gene: 8. Germline assignment: CDR1 SGHDN and CDR2 FVKESK. CDR3 length equals 16 residues.

This clonotype was found a few times. The chain joins TRBV5-1 to TRBJ2-3; TRBD2 matches 7 bases. V trimming: 0 bases; J trimming: 2 bases; junction bases outside the gene matches: 6. The CDR3 consists of 16 residues. Germline V gives CDR1 SGHRS, CDR2 YFSETQ. CDR3 residues: CASSLAHRLATDTQYF. The CDR3 bases are TGCGCCAGCAGCTTGGCACATCGACTAGCCACAGATACGCAGTATTTT.

This chain links TRBV5-1 with TRBJ2-1; D gene ambiguous. The CDR3 extends over 12 amino acids. Between the trimmed V and J ends, which lost 1 base and 10 bases, there was a span of 9 bases. CDR1 and CDR2 (germline): SGHRS, YFSETQ. This CDR3 reads CASSLPLREQFF. The DNA of the CDR3 is TGCGCCAGCAGCTTGCCGTTGAGGGAGCAGTTCTTC. The whole variable domain, remainder taken from reference TRBV5-1 and TRBJ2-1, is KAGVTQTPRYLIKTRGQQVTLSCSPISGHRSVSWYQQTPGQGLQFLFEYFSETQRNKGNFPGRFSGRQFSNSRSEMNVSTLELGDSALYLCASSLPLREQFFGPGTRLTVL.

This clonotype was recorded many times. This chain joins TRBV7-6 and TRBJ2-1; D gene ambiguous. V dropped 4 bases and J dropped 1 base, with 11 bases sitting between them. The CDR3 totals 15 residues. The germline V gene has CDR1 SGHVS and CDR2 FNYEAQ. The CDR3 region is CASSSRYRSYNEQFF. The CDR3 coding sequence is TGTGCCAGCAGCTCCCGCTATCGGTCCTACAATGAGCAGTTCTTC.